Listed below are T cell receptor beta chains from one sample, sequenced in a study of Ad26.COV2.S vaccination and SARS-CoV-2 variants. Libraries were prepared by immunoSEQ multiplex PCR; TCRdb keeps only in-frame clonotypes and omits some of them. Of around 250,000 clones in the sample, around 87% are singletons; the top ten hold about 3.5%. The sequencing used peripheral blood, collected in a trial of Ad26.COV2.S vaccine versus placebo. All receptors come from a person aged 18 to 59 who received the Ad26.COV2.S COVID-19 vaccine or a placebo. The conserved cysteine and the conserved F or W are not part of the CDR3 here. The order of the fields is V gene, D gene, J gene, CDR3 protein. A D gene is named only where the DNA matches it firmly.

TRBV9	NA	TRBJ1-5	ASSVGGGNQPQH
TRBV13	TRBD2	TRBJ2-7	ASSSGLAGSYEQY
TRBV7-6	TRBD2	TRBJ2-5	ASSLSFGTSGLQETQY
TRBV3-1/TRBV3-2	NA	TRBJ1-2	ASSQVPGDSYGYT
TRBV5-4	NA	TRBJ1-6	ASSLGQDNSPLH
TRBV5-1	NA	TRBJ1-1	ASSPRYGSPGTEAF
TRBV4-3	NA	TRBJ1-2	ASSLEPGHADYGYT
TRBV5-1	NA	TRBJ1-1	ASSLVGGDTEAF
TRBV5-1	TRBD1	TRBJ1-2	ASSSGQDYGYT
TRBV3-1/TRBV3-2	NA	TRBJ1-6	ASSPNPGSSLSPLH
TRBV11-2	TRBD2	TRBJ2-1	ASSLTLAGYNEQF
TRBV30	NA	TRBJ2-3	AWSPQGSSTDTQY
TRBV5-1	TRBD2	TRBJ2-1	ASSLGLAGAGSYNEQF
TRBV19	NA	TRBJ1-2	ASSIGQRANYGYT
TRBV6-5	TRBD1	TRBJ1-3	ASGTGPSGNTIY
TRBV4-1	NA	TRBJ1-2	ASSQDRGIGDPPYGYT
TRBV27	TRBD1	TRBJ2-7	ASSLPPTGGANYEQY
TRBV18	NA	TRBJ1-1	ASSPTQYNTEAF
TRBV11-2	NA	TRBJ2-3	ASERNTDTQY
TRBV19	NA	TRBJ2-5	ASRQVGEETQY
TRBV18	NA	TRBJ1-1	ASSLYRGDRNTEAF
TRBV28	TRBD1	TRBJ1-5	ASSTRDRGIGQPQH
TRBV19	NA	TRBJ1-3	ASNRVTGRNTIY
TRBV11-2	TRBD1	TRBJ2-2	ASSSGLTGANTGELF
TRBV20-1	NA	TRBJ2-7	SARGYEQY
TRBV18	TRBD1	TRBJ1-1	ASSPLTGEPMNTEAF
TRBV29-1	NA	TRBJ2-1	SAVGRDGLSNEQF
TRBV18	NA	TRBJ1-1	ASSPLTGWGIEAF